Listed here is a single T cell receptor (beta chain). The data originate from a study of control samples from healthy donors and cancer patients. Here immunoSEQ multiplex PCR was the method, and the copy in TCRdb shows in-frame clones only, minus some. This specimen shows some 180,000 clones; the ten leading clones hold roughly 2%. Trimming stripped 3 bases from V and 9 bases from J, with 12 bases between. Germline V CDR1 and CDR2: LNHDA, SQIVND (reference sequence). The CDR3 runs to 14 residues. Specimen: blood. This chain joins TRBV19 and TRBJ1-6; D ambiguous. This sequence originates from a woman aged 30 to 39 in good health. CDR3 in amino acids: CASSISRDSSPLHF. The CDR3 DNA reads TGTGCCAGTAGTATCTCACGGGATTCTTCACCCCTCCACTTT.